The 7 T cell receptor beta chains given below trace back to one sample, sequenced in a study of blood T cell repertoires in COVID-19 (dated by TCRdb to about 2020). The library was built by means of the immunoSEQ multiplex PCR assay. The immuneACCESS repertoire file appears here via TCRdb, limited to in-frame rearrangements. These files lack a portion of the clones; in checked studies, under half of the deficit traces to unresolved V genes, and the cause of the others is not known. For this sample the table gives roughly 100,000 clones, of which about 91% were detected only once. The ten largest make up around 4.4% of the sample. The sequenced sample was peripheral blood. The receptors stem from a man younger than 35 with acute or convalescent COVID-19.

In its sample, this clone was seen once. J is TRBJ1-3 and V is TRBV7-2; TRBD1 aligns across 8 bases. Germline CDR1 reads SGHTA; CDR2 reads FQGNSA. This CDR3 is 16 amino acids long. The V segment lost 5 bases and the J segment 3 bases; nucleotides outside the gene matches: 9. CDR3 in amino acids: CASSPLDRAYGNTIYF. CDR3 DNA: TGTGCCAGCAGCCCCCTGGACAGGGCGTATGGAAACACCATATATTTT.

Notes on this clone: Since no conserved phenylalanine or tryptophan closes the CDR3, a read error is the likely cause. The DNA is omitted, as the CDR3 cannot be located on it reliably, and the CDR3 follows TCRdb's listing. J is TRBJ1-2 and V is TRBV5-6. With termini counted, the CDR3 has 14 amino acids. The V gene's germline CDR1 is SGHDT and CDR2 YYEEEE. The CDR3 spells CASSYPSGGEVSLA.

This clone was seen a single time. The rearrangement uses TRBV12-3 or TRBV12-4 and TRBJ1-1; D gene unclear. The CDR3 length is 13 residues. With 10 bases removed from V and 0 bases from J, the gap between germline ends came to 12 bases. CDR3 in amino acids: CATAVRVNTEAFF. The CDR3 bases are TGTGCCACCGCCGTGAGAGTGAACACTGAAGCTTTCTTT.

Details on this clone: The junction shows a germline mismatch at one end, possibly a read error. The chain recombines TRBV2 with TRBJ2-7; weak D call: TRBD1 (6 bases). Germline loops: CDR1 SNHLY, CDR2 FYNNEI. The CDR3 spans 16 residues. The CDR3 protein is CASTELAGTPSFEQYF. The DNA for the CDR3 is TGTGCCAGCACTGAACTTGCCGGGACACCCTCCTTTGAGCAGTACTTC.

The genes are TRBV6-5 and TRBJ2-5; a possible D gene is TRBD1 (5 bases). Germline lookup yields CDR1 MNHEY and CDR2 SVGAGI. The CDR3 is 15 amino acids. Trimming stripped 0 bases from V and 4 bases from J, with 12 bases between. The CDR3 loop reads CASSYSTVFLETQYF. The DNA of the CDR3 is TGTGCCAGCAGTTACTCGACAGTTTTTTTAGAGACCCAGTACTTC.

This clone was seen a single time. The chain combines TRBV6-1 with TRBJ1-1, with 8 nucleotides matching TRBD1. Trimming cost V 3 bases and J 11 bases; bases outside gene matches: 14. Germline V CDR1 and CDR2: MNHNS, SASEGT. CDR3 length: 15 amino acids. The CDR3 nucleotides read TGTGCCAGCAGTGATCAGGGGGCCGGGGCGGGTGAGGCTTTCTTT. Translating gives CASSDQGAGAGEAFF.

This chain uses TRBV18 with TRBJ2-5; 13 bases match TRBD2. V shed 0 bases, J shed 2 bases, and the junction held 6 bases outside the gene matches. The CDR3 runs 18 residues. Germline CDR1 and CDR2: KGHSH and LQKENI. The CDR3 DNA is TGTGCCAGCTCACCACCGTTACTAGCGGGAGGGTGGCAAGAGACCCAGTACTTC. Its translation: CASSPPLLAGGWQETQYF.